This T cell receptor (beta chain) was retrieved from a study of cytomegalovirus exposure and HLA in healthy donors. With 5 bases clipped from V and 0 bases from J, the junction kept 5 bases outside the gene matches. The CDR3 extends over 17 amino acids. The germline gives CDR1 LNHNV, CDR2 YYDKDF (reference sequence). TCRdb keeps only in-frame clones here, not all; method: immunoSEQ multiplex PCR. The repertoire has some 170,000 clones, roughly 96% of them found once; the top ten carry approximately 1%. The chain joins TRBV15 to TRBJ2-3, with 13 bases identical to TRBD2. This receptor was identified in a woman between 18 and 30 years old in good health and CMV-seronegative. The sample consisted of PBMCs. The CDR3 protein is CATSLGLAGSSTDTQYF. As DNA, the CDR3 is TGTGCCACCAGCTTGGGACTAGCGGGGTCCAGCACAGATACGCAGTATTTT.